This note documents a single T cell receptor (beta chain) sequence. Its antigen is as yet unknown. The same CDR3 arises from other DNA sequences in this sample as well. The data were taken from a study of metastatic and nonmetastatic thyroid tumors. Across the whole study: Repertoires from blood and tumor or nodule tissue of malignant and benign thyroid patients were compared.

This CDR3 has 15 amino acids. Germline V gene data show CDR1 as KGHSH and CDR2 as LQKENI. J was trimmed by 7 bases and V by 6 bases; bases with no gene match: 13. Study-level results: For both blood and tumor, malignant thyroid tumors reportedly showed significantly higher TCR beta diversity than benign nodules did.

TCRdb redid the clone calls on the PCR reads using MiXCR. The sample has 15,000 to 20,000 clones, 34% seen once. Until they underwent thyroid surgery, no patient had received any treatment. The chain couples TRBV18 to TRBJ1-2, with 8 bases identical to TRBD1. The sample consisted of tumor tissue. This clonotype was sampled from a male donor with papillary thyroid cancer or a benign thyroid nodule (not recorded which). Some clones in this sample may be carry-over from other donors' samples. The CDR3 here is CASSLGTGATFGYTF. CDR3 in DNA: TGTGCCAGCTCTCTTGGGACAGGTGCCACCTTTGGCTACACCTTC.